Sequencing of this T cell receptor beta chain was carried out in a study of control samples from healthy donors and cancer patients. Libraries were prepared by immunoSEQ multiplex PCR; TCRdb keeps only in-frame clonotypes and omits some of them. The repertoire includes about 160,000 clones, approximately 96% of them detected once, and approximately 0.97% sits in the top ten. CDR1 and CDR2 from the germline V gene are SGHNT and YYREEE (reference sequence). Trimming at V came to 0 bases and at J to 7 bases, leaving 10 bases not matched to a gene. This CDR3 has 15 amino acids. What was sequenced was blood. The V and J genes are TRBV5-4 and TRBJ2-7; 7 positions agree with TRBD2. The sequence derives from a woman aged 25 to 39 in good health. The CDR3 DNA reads TGTGCCAGCAGCTTGGCAGAGCGGGACCCGCGGGAGCAGTACTTC. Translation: CASSLAERDPREQYF. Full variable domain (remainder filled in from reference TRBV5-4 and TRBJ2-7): ETGVTQSPTHLIKTRGQQVTLRCSSQSGHNTVSWYQQALGQGPQFIFQYYREEENGRGNFPPRFSGLQFPNYSSELNVNALELDDSALYLCASSLAERDPREQYFGPGTRLTVT.